This is a list of T cell receptor beta chains from one sample in a study of cytomegalovirus exposure and HLA in healthy donors. Generated by immunoSEQ multiplex PCR, the TCRdb table keeps only in-frame clones and is missing some. The sample has 150,000 to 200,000 clones, about 80% seen once. Sequencing input: PBMCs. Receptors originate from a man aged 18 to 35 in good health and CMV-seronegative. The CDR3 runs from the conserved cysteine through the conserved F or W. A D gene is named only where the DNA matches it firmly. Not all rows give a size; the values are once, few, many and, for expanded clones, a class.

TRBV5-1	NA	NA	TRBJ2-5	TGCGCCAGCAGGAGAACGCCGGGTACACAAGAGACCCAGTACTTC	CASRRTPGTQETQYF
TRBV9	TRBD2	NA	TRBJ2-7	TGTGCCAGCGGAGCGGGGGTCTCCTACGAGCAGTACTTC	CASGAGVSYEQYF
TRBV5-1	NA	once	TRBJ2-1	TGCGCCAGCAGTTCCCTTTCAGTCTACAATGAGCAGTTCTTC	CASSSLSVYNEQFF
TRBV9	NA	NA	TRBJ1-6	TGTGCCAGCAGCGGAGTCCCGGGAGGAGGGCACGGGTCACCCCTCCACTTT	CASSGVPGGGHGSPLHF
TRBV27	NA	once	TRBJ2-7	TGTGCCAGCAGTTTGGGTGGGAGCTCCTACGAGCAGTACTTC	CASSLGGSSYEQYF
TRBV7-2	TRBD1	NA	TRBJ2-3	TGTGCCAGCAGCACAGGAAGGGTGGACAGGGAGTGGTATTTT	CASSTGRVDREWYF
TRBV6-6	NA	NA	TRBJ1-2	TGTGCCAGCAGCCTGGCGGGTTACTATGGCTACACCTTC	CASSLAGYYGYTF
TRBV15	NA	NA	TRBJ1-2	TGTGCCACCAGCAGAGAGAAATCCCTACTTTTTGGCTACACCTTC	CATSREKSLLFGYTF
TRBV27	NA	NA	TRBJ1-5	TGTGCCAGCAGTTTTAAGGGAGTTAATCAGCCCCAGCATTTT	CASSFKGVNQPQHF
TRBV7-9	NA	NA	TRBJ2-1	TGTGCCAGCAGCTTGGCCTCCGGCCTGATCAGAGGTGAGCAGTTCTTC	CASSLASGLIRGEQFF
TRBV9	TRBD2	once	TRBJ2-5	TGTGCCAGCAGCGTCATGGGGGGGGACCAAGAGACCCAGTACTTC	CASSVMGGDQETQYF
TRBV28	NA	NA	TRBJ1-2	TGTGCCAGCAGTTCAAACAAGTTAAATGGCTACACCTTC	CASSSNKLNGYTF
TRBV28	NA	NA	TRBJ2-5	TGTGCCAGCAGGCCCCCGGTACTGGAGACCCAGTACTTC	CASRPPVLETQYF
TRBV2	TRBD1	NA	TRBJ1-5	TGTGCCAGCAGCCGCGGACAGGGCCATCAGCCCCAGCATTTT	CASSRGQGHQPQHF
TRBV4-1	NA	NA	TRBJ2-3	TGCGCCAGCAGCCAAGCCAGCCTGACACTCACAGATACGCAGTATTTT	CASSQASLTLTDTQYF
TRBV10-3	TRBD2	NA	TRBJ2-3	TGTGCCATCAGTGAATTAGCGGGCGGCACAGATACGCAGTATTTT	CAISELAGGTDTQYF
TRBV13	TRBD1	NA	TRBJ2-2	TGTGCCAGCAGCCTAGGAGGCAGGGGGCGGACCGGGGAGCTGTTTTTT	CASSLGGRGRTGELFF
TRBV19	NA	NA	TRBJ1-5	TGTGCCAGTAGTGCACACCGGGACACCGTCTTGGCCCAGCATTTT	CASSAHRDTVLAQHF
TRBV11-2	TRBD1	NA	TRBJ2-7	TGTGCCAGCAGCGGTGAGGGGGCACCCCACTACGAGCAGTACTTC	CASSGEGAPHYEQYF
TRBV11-2	TRBD2	few	TRBJ2-1	TGTGCCAGCAGGGAGCGGGGGATTGAGCAGTTCTTC	CASRERGIEQFF
TRBV28	TRBD2	NA	TRBJ2-2	TGTGCCAGCAGTTTTCTTCGTCTGTTAGCGGGAGGTTTGTTGACCGGGGAGCTGTTTTTT	CASSFLRLLAGGLLTGELFF
TRBV4-1	NA	NA	TRBJ2-7	TGCGCCAGCAGCCAATTACAATACTACGAGCAGTACTTC	CASSQLQYYEQYF
TRBV29-1	NA	once	TRBJ1-1	TGCAGCGCCCCGGGGGGGCTGAACACTGAAGCTTTCTTT	CSAPGGLNTEAFF
TRBV10-3	NA	NA	TRBJ2-7	TGTGCCATCAGGATCGAAGACACCTACGAGCAGTACTTC	CAIRIEDTYEQYF
TRBV7-9	NA	NA	TRBJ1-4	TGTGCCAGCAGCCCCCGACAGCTCGAAAAACTGTTTTTT	CASSPRQLEKLFF
TRBV21-1	NA	NA	TRBJ1-2	TGTGCCAGCAGCAAAGTGGGAGGGGGACATCTTAACTATGGCTACACCTTC	CASSKVGGGHLNYGYTF
TRBV7-2	NA	NA	TRBJ2-7	TGTGCCAGCAGCTCCGCCGGGACATCACCTTTCTACGAGCAGTACTTC	CASSSAGTSPFYEQYF
TRBV28	NA	NA	TRBJ2-7	TGTGCCAGCAGTTTGTTGGGCACCACCTACGAGCAGTACTTC	CASSLLGTTYEQYF
TRBV18	TRBD2	NA	TRBJ2-1	TGTGCCAGCTCACCACCGGGAGGGAATGAGCAGTTCTTC	CASSPPGGNEQFF
TRBV6-1	NA	NA	TRBJ1-2	TGTGCCAGCAGTGAAGCTGAGGCAGGGAACGGCTACACCTTC	CASSEAEAGNGYTF
TRBV29-1	NA	NA	TRBJ2-7	TGCAGCGTTGCCCCCCGCGGCACCTACGAGCAGTACTTC	CSVAPRGTYEQYF
TRBV28	NA	NA	TRBJ2-7	TGTGCCAGCAGTTTTGGTGGGCCAGCCTACGAGCAGTACTTC	CASSFGGPAYEQYF